This TCR beta chain was captured in a study of blood T cell repertoires in COVID-19. About the study: T cells, B-cell-depleted T cells, or PBMCs supplied cDNA or gDNA.

Per the study methods: Amplification with reference gene primers provided the estimates of nucleated cell counts. Assay: immunoSEQ multiplex PCR; the TCRdb copy retains only in-frame clones and omits some. The V and J calls and clone size come from that table; D and trimming were worked out from the DNA. This table has around 210,000 clones, 86% appearing once. V dropped 3 bases and J dropped 0 bases, with 15 bases sitting between them. Germline V gene sequence: CDR1 LNHDA, CDR2 SQIVND (reference sequence). This CDR3 has 18 residues. The clonotype comes from a woman in her 70s with acute or convalescent COVID-19. The specimen was peripheral blood. The gene calls are TRBV19 and TRBJ1-6, with D hard to call. The CDR3 nucleotides are TGTGCCAGTAGTATCGGGAGGGCAGAGAGCTCCTATAATTCACCCCTCCACTTT. This translates into CASSIGRAESSYNSPLHF.